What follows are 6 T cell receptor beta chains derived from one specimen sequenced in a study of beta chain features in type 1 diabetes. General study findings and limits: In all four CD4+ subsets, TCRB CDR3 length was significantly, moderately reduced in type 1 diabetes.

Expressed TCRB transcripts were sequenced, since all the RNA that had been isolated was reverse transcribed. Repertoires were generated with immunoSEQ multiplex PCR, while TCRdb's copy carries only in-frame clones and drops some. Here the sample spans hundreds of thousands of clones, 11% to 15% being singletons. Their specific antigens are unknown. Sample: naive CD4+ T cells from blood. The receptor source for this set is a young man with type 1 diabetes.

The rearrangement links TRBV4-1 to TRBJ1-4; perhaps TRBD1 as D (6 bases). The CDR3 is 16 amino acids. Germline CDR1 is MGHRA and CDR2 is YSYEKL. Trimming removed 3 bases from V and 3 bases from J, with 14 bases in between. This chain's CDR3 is CASSQIRQAPNEKLFF. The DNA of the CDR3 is TGCGCCAGCAGCCAGATCAGACAGGCGCCTAATGAAAAACTGTTTTTT.

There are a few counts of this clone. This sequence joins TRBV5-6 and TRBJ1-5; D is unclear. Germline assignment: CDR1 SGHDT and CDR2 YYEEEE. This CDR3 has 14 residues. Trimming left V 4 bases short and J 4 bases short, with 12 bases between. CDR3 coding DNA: TGTGCCAGCAGCCAACTGGATGGGAATCAGCCCCAGCATTTT. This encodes CASSQLDGNQPQHF.

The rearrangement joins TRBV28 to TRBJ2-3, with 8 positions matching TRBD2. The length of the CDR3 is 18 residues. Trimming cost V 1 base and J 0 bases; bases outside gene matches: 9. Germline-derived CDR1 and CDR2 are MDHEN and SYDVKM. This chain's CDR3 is CASSLFGGGPISTDTQYF. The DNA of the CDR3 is TGTGCCAGCAGTTTATTCGGCGGGGGGCCAATTAGCACAGATACGCAGTATTTT.

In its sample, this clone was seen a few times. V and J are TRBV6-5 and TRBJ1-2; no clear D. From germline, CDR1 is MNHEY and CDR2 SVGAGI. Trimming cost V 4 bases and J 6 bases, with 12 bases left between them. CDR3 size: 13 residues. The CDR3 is CASSLRPSDGYTF. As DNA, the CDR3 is TGTGCCAGCAGTTTACGACCTTCGGATGGCTACACCTTC.

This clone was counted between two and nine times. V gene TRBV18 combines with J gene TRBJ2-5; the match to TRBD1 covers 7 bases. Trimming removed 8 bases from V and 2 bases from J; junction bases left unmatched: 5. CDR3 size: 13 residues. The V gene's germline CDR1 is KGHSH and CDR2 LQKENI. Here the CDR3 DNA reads TGTGCCAGCGGCCGGACAGGTCAAGAGACCCAGTACTTC. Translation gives CASGRTGQETQYF.

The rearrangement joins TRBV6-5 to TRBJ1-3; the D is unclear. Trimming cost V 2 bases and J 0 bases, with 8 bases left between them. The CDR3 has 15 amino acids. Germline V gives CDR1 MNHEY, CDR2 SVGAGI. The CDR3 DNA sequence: TGTGCCAGCAGTTACGGCCGTTCCTCTGGAAACACCATATATTTT. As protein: CASSYGRSSGNTIYF.